This paragraph reports one T cell receptor beta chain. Its target is not known. The conserved phenylalanine or tryptophan normally closing the CDR3 is absent here, so this likely arose from a read error. In the original processing: It was from CDR3 differences across clinicopathological groups that a distant-metastasis classifier for papillary thyroid cancer was built. Via MiXCR, TCRdb re-called the PCR reads. V and J calls and clone size were set by TCRdb, not the authors. The sample contains about 26,000 clones, roughly 26% of which appear only once. Every patient was untreated before thyroid surgery. This record belongs to a study of metastatic and nonmetastatic thyroid tumors. Study background: Across peripheral blood and tumor or nodule tissue samples taken from malignant and benign thyroid patients, the repertoires were compared with one another.

Study findings and constraints: Patients with malignant thyroid tumors reportedly had significantly higher TCR beta diversity than those with benign nodules, in blood and tumor.

The sequencing input was blood. The sequence was obtained from a female donor with papillary thyroid cancer or a benign thyroid nodule (not recorded which). Some clones in this sample may be carry-over from other donors' samples.

The CDR3 reads CASKNTGGPVTDTQYS. DNA of the CDR3: TGTGCCAGCAAGAACACGGGAGGGCCGGTCACAGATACGCAGTATTCT. The chain employs TRBV28 and TRBJ2-3; 8 positions match TRBD2. The germline V gene has CDR1 MDHEN and CDR2 SYDVKM. CDR3 length equals 16 residues. Trimming took 7 bases from V and 2 from J; bases not matched to a gene: 11.